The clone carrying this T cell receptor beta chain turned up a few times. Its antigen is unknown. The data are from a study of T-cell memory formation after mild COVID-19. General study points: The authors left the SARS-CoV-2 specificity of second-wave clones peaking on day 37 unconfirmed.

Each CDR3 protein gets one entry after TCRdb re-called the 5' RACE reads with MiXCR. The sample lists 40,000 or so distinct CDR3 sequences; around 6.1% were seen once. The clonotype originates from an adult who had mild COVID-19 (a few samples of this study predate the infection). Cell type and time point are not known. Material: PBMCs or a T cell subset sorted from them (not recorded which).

CDR3 amino acids: CASSQPRDRSYEQYF. The CDR3 DNA is TGCGCCAGCAGCCAACCTAGGGACAGATCCTACGAGCAGTACTTC. The chain is built from TRBV4-1 and TRBJ2-7; 7 positions match TRBD1. CDR3 size: 15 residues. Per the germline V gene, CDR1 is MGHRA and CDR2 is YSYEKL. V gave up 2 bases and J gave up 1 base; unmatched junction bases: 5.